This TCR beta chain appears in the sequencing data of a study of cytomegalovirus exposure and HLA in healthy donors. Study-level findings and limits: The study carried out a later analysis of TCR beta sequences. It associated 15,000 to 20,000 of them with specific HLA alleles at a false discovery rate of 0.05.

Note on this clone: What it binds is unknown.

Donors sampled were nominally healthy, though unrecorded immune exposures were likely. PCR was performed using 60 Vbeta and 13 Jbeta primers. Method: immunoSEQ multiplex PCR; TCRdb's copy keeps in-frame clones and lacks some. This table holds about 130,000 clones, roughly 82% found once. CDR1 and CDR2 (germline): GTSNPN, SVGIG (reference sequence). The CDR3 sequence is 13 residues long. Trimming took off 1 base at V and 11 bases at J, with 17 bases between the two ends. The TCR comes from a man aged 50 to 59 in good health and CMV-seronegative. Input material: PBMCs. V and J are TRBV30 and TRBJ1-1; D is possibly TRBD1 (5 bases). The CDR3 reads CAWSAPRGTGAFF. Written as DNA, the CDR3 is TGTGCCTGGAGTGCGCCGCGGGGGACGGGGGCTTTCTTT. Supplemented by reference TRBV30 and TRBJ1-1, the full variable domain reads SQTIHQWPATLVQPVGSPLSLECTVEGTSNPNLYWYRQAAGRGLQLLFYSVGIGQISSEVPQNLSASRPQDRQFILSSKKLLLSDSGFYLCAWSAPRGTGAFFGQGTRLTVV.